This TCR beta chain was obtained from a study of T cell responses to AZD1222 COVID-19 vaccine. Study-wide results and caveats: The donor cohort was predominantly white British with a female majority, and clonal diversity may have been underestimated.

Note on this clone: Its specificity is not known.

This CDR3 is built from 15 residues. CDR1 MDHEN and CDR2 SYDVKM come from the germline V gene. V lost 4 bases and J 1 base, leaving 11 bases between the germline ends. TCRdb's table, derived via immunoSEQ multiplex PCR, lists solely in-frame clones and lacks some. This sample yields around 100,000 clones, of which around 90% are seen a single time; 1.5% to 2% belongs to the top ten. This clonotype originated in an adult in good health. The chain combines TRBV28 with TRBJ1-5, with no clear D. The sequencing here drew on peripheral blood, taken on day 0 of AZD1222 vaccination. The DNA of the CDR3 is TGTGCCAGCAGTTCCTCGGGTTTGAGCAATCAGCCCCAGCATTTT. Amino acids: CASSSSGLSNQPQHF.